The subject of this entry is one TCR beta chain. CDR3 size: 14 residues. The ends lost 7 bases at V and 4 bases at J; junction bases unmatched: 8. From germline, CDR1 is MNHNY and CDR2 SVGAGI (reference sequence). The data are from a study of blood T cell repertoires in COVID-19. Overall study context: Samples representing acute and convalescent COVID-19 were sourced from the United States, Italy and Spain. Sample material is recorded as cDNA or gDNA derived from T cells, B-cell-depleted T cells, or PBMCs.

Measured with immunoSEQ multiplex PCR; TCRdb has only the in-frame clones, and not every one. There are around 250,000 clones in the sample; 84% occur only once, and less than 2% lies in the top ten. Sample: peripheral blood. The J gene is TRBJ2-5, the V gene TRBV6-6; the match to TRBD2 covers 8 bases. This receptor was identified in a woman between 40 and 55 years old who had recovered from COVID-19. The CDR3 DNA reads TGTGCCAGCACCACACCGGGAGGGGCAGAGACCCAGTACTTC. Translating gives CASTTPGGAETQYF.